The 32 T cell receptor beta chains presented below share a single source sample, sequenced in a study of neoadjuvant anti-PD-1 for oral cavity cancer. Here immunoSEQ multiplex PCR was the method, and the copy in TCRdb shows in-frame clones only, minus some. The repertoire has 4,500 to 6,000 clones, 55% to 70% of them found once; the top ten carry about 7%. Sequencing used tumor tissue, obtained before nivolumab (anti-PD-1) treatment. These receptors were taken from a person between 40 and 79 years old with oral cavity squamous cell carcinoma.

This chain connects TRBV7-9 to TRBJ1-2; D is undetermined. The germline V gene has CDR1 SEHNR and CDR2 FQNEAQ (reference sequence). The CDR3 has 15 residues. Trimming stripped 1 base from V and 4 bases from J, with 13 bases between. The CDR3 reads CASSLVAASFYGYTF. In DNA form, the CDR3 reads TGTGCCAGCAGCTTAGTTGCGGCATCTTTCTATGGCTACACCTTC. Complete variable domain (other parts from reference TRBV7-9 and TRBJ1-2): DTGVSQNPRHKITKRGQNVTFRCDPISEHNRLYWYRQTLGQGPEFLTYFQNEAQLEKSRLLSDRFSAERPKGSFSTLEIQRTEQGDSAMYLCASSLVAASFYGYTFGSGTRLTVV.

This sequence joins TRBV10-2 and TRBJ2-2; D may be TRBD2 (5 bases). This CDR3 contains 14 residues. V gave up 10 bases and J gave up 1 base, with 13 bases separating them. Germline V gene sequence: CDR1 WSHSY, CDR2 SAAADI. CDR3 DNA: TGCGCCACCGCACGGGGTGAGAACACCGGGGAGCTGTTTTTT. Translated, it gives CATARGENTGELFF.

This chain uses TRBV6-5 with TRBJ2-7; D unclear. There are 13 residues in the CDR3. Trimming removed 8 bases at V and 0 bases at J, with 11 bases between. The germline CDR1 and CDR2 sequences are MNHEY and SVGAGI. The chain's CDR3 is CASSEPNSYEQYF. CDR3 in DNA: TGTGCCAGCTCGGAGCCGAACTCCTACGAGCAGTACTTC.

V gene TRBV6-5 combines with J gene TRBJ2-7, with 7 bases identical to TRBD2. Germline trimming cut 6 bases from V and 4 bases from J; bases unmatched to any gene: 6. Germline V gives CDR1 MNHEY, CDR2 SVGAGI. The CDR3 runs 13 residues. DNA for the CDR3: TGTGCCAGCAGCCTTCGACTAGCATACGAGCAGTACTTC. As protein: CASSLRLAYEQYF.

V is TRBV5-1 and J is TRBJ1-2; weak D call: TRBD1 (5 bases). CDR1 SGHRS and CDR2 YFSETQ come from the germline V gene. Deletions cut 1 base from V and 1 base from J, with 17 bases between. CDR3 length equals 17 residues. CDR3 amino acids: CASSLRQGESFNYGYTF. Written as DNA, the CDR3 is TGCGCCAGCAGCTTGAGGCAGGGCGAATCTTTTAACTATGGCTACACCTTC.

This clone showed up just a few times. The chain combines TRBV6-1 with TRBJ2-7; possibly TRBD1 or TRBD2 for D (6 bases each). CDR1 and CDR2 from the germline V gene are MNHNS and SASEGT. The CDR3 contains 14 residues. Between the trimmed V and J ends, which lost 4 bases and 4 bases, there was a span of 14 bases. The CDR3 coding sequence is TGTGCCAGCAGTGCGGGGGCCCCCCCTTACGAGCAGTACTTC. Amino acids: CASSAGAPPYEQYF.

This clone showed up just a few times. The chain's CDR3 is CASSKGGGQPQHF. CDR3 in DNA: TGTGCCAGCAGCAAAGGAGGCGGACAGCCCCAGCATTTT. This rearrangement joins TRBV27 to TRBJ1-5; D uncertain. Trimming left V 6 bases short and J 7 bases short, with 13 bases between. Looked up from germline, CDR1 is MNHEY and CDR2 is SMNVEV (reference sequence). This CDR3 comprises 13 residues.

The rearrangement links TRBV19 to TRBJ1-1; 8 bases map to TRBD1. V shed 3 bases, J shed 6 bases, and the junction held 9 bases outside the gene matches. The CDR3 is made up of 15 amino acids. In germline, CDR1 is LNHDA, CDR2 SQIVND (reference sequence). CDR3 protein: CASSILGQVKSEAFF. The CDR3 bases are TGTGCCAGTAGTATTTTGGGACAGGTGAAATCTGAAGCTTTCTTT.

V is TRBV4-1 and J is TRBJ2-7; D not resolved. The V and J ends lost 0 bases and 2 bases respectively, with 8 bases between them. The CDR3 runs 14 residues. Germline-derived CDR1 and CDR2 are MGHRA and YSYEKL. Written as DNA, the CDR3 is TGCGCCAGCAGCCAAGAGGGTGCGACCTACGAGCAGTACTTC. This sequence encodes CASSQEGATYEQYF.

The rearrangement links TRBV27 to TRBJ2-7; no reliable D call. The V gene lost 3 bases and the J gene lost 3 bases, with 15 bases spanning the gap. Germline-derived CDR1 and CDR2 are MNHEY and SMNVEV (reference sequence). The length of the CDR3 is 15 residues. This CDR3 is CASSLTVREIYEQYF. The DNA for the CDR3 is TGTGCCAGCAGTTTGACCGTAAGGGAAATCTACGAGCAGTACTTC.

V and J are TRBV15 and TRBJ1-4; D not certain. The CDR3 has 12 residues. Between the trimmed V and J ends, which lost 6 bases and 11 bases, there was a span of 13 bases. Germline CDR1 is LNHNV and CDR2 is YYDKDF (reference sequence). The CDR3 region is CATSTEVRKLFF. In DNA form, the CDR3 reads TGTGCCACCAGTACCGAGGTCAGGAAACTGTTTTTT.

This clone was counted only a few times. V and J are TRBV7-9 and TRBJ1-3, with D hard to call. V shed 1 base and J shed 4 bases, with 8 bases lying between them. This CDR3 contains 14 residues. CDR1 and CDR2 (germline): SEHNR, FQNEAQ (reference sequence). The CDR3 DNA follows: TGTGCCAGCAGCTTAGGTTCAGACGGAAACACCATATATTTT. Translation: CASSLGSDGNTIYF.

This clone was counted only a few times. This chain joins TRBV7-9 and TRBJ2-7, with 7 bases that match TRBD2. This CDR3 is 14 amino acids long. Germline loops: CDR1 SEHNR, CDR2 FQNEAQ (reference sequence). J gave up 3 bases and V 1 base, and 3 bases lay outside the gene matches. The CDR3 bases are TGTGCCAGCAGCTTAGTGGGCGGGAGCTACGAGCAGTACTTC. Its translation is CASSLVGGSYEQYF.

The DNA for the CDR3 is TGTGCCAGCAGTGAGTCAATGGGGTTTACAGATACGCAGTATTTT. This encodes CASSESMGFTDTQYF. This chain links TRBV6-1 with TRBJ2-3; D remains unclear. The CDR3 extends over 15 amino acids. The V end was cut by 3 bases, the J end by 3 bases, with 13 bases between. Germline V gene data show CDR1 as MNHNS and CDR2 as SASEGT.

V and J are TRBV9 and TRBJ2-7; 8 positions agree with TRBD1. V shed 4 bases, J shed 4 bases, and the junction held 7 bases outside the gene matches. The CDR3 length is 14 residues. Germline V CDR1 and CDR2: SGDLS, YYNGEE. The CDR3 DNA reads as TGTGCCAGCAGCCTTGGACAGGGAGCTTACGAGCAGTACTTC. This codes for CASSLGQGAYEQYF.

The chain carries TRBV6-6 and TRBJ1-2, with D possibly matching TRBD1 (5 bases). CDR3 size: 14 residues. Germline V CDR1 and CDR2: MNHNY, SVGAGI (reference sequence). Trimming removed 6 bases at V and 4 bases at J, with 15 bases between. For the CDR3, the DNA is TGTGCCAGCAGCCCCGGGACCGCAACCTATGGCTACACCTTC. It codes for CASSPGTATYGYTF.

Only a few counts were recorded for this clone. V is TRBV4-1 and J is TRBJ2-5, with 15 positions matching TRBD2. The J segment lost 2 bases and the V segment lost 0 bases, leaving 4 bases of the junction unmatched. The CDR3 has 18 residues. In germline, CDR1 is MGHRA, CDR2 YSYEKL. The CDR3 nucleotides are TGCGCCAGCAGCCAAGATCTTGGACTAGCGGGGGGGCAAGAGACCCAGTACTTC. It encodes CASSQDLGLAGGQETQYF.

The J gene is TRBJ2-7, the V gene TRBV5-5; 8 nucleotides match TRBD2. V was clipped by 7 bases and J by 6 bases; unmatched bases: 12. This CDR3 region has 14 residues. Germline CDR1 is SGHKS and CDR2 is YYEKEE (reference sequence). The CDR3, as DNA: TGTGCCAGCGGCCCCGGGGGGGAAACCCTCGAGCAGTACTTC. This encodes CASGPGGETLEQYF.

V gene TRBV5-1 combines with J gene TRBJ1-1; D call uncertain. Trimming stripped 0 bases from V and 0 bases from J, with 12 bases between. The CDR3 is made up of 16 amino acids. Germline V lookup: CDR1 SGHRS, CDR2 YFSETQ. The DNA of the CDR3 is TGCGCCAGCAGCTTGGCCGGGCCCACCATGAACACTGAAGCTTTCTTT. Translated: CASSLAGPTMNTEAFF. Filled out from reference TRBV5-1 and TRBJ1-1, the complete variable domain reads KAGVTQTPRYLIKTRGQQVTLSCSPISGHRSVSWYQQTPGQGLQFLFEYFSETQRNKGNFPGRFSGRQFSNSRSEMNVSTLELGDSALYLCASSLAGPTMNTEAFFGQGTRLTVV.

The rearrangement uses TRBV5-6 and TRBJ1-4, with unresolved D. Germline CDR1 is SGHDT and CDR2 is YYEEEE. The CDR3 contains 14 residues. The germline V and J ends were trimmed by 0 bases and 11 bases, with 14 bases remaining between them. The CDR3 reads CASSLAAGPGKLFF. Written as DNA, the CDR3 is TGTGCCAGCAGCTTGGCGGCAGGCCCTGGGAAACTGTTTTTT.

The chain recombines TRBV4-1 with TRBJ2-7; 8 positions agree with TRBD2. There are 19 residues in the CDR3. The V and J ends lost 0 bases and 1 base, in that order; junction bases with no gene match: 14. Germline V gene lookup returns CDR1 MGHRA and CDR2 YSYEKL. The CDR3 sequence: CASSQDVESGGVTSYEQYF. In DNA form, the CDR3 reads TGCGCCAGCAGCCAAGATGTGGAGTCGGGAGGGGTGACGTCCTACGAGCAGTACTTC.

This clone was counted a single time. V is TRBV9 and J is TRBJ2-3, with TRBD2 matching 9 bases. Germline V gene lookup returns CDR1 SGDLS and CDR2 YYNGEE. The CDR3 is 13 residues long. V gave up 6 bases and J gave up 1 base; unmatched junction bases: 0. CDR3 nucleotides: TGTGCCAGCAAGCGGGGGGGCACAGATACGCAGTATTTT. Its protein is CASKRGGTDTQYF. Supplemented by reference TRBV9 and TRBJ2-3, the full variable domain reads DSGVTQTPKHLITATGQRVTLRCSPRSGDLSVYWYQQSLDQGLQFLIQYYNGEERAKGNILERFSAQQFPDLHSELNLSSLELGDSALYFCASKRGGTDTQYFGPGTRLTVL.

This clone was seen only once. The CDR3 DNA reads TGTGCCAGCAGCCGCCTGGCCGGGACTAGTTCGTATACGCAGTATTTT. Encoded protein: CASSRLAGTSSYTQYF. This rearrangement joins TRBV7-9 to TRBJ2-3; 8 nucleotides match TRBD2. J gave up 7 bases and V 5 bases, and 14 bases lay outside the gene matches. CDR3 length: 16 residues. Germline-derived CDR1 and CDR2 are SEHNR and FQNEAQ (reference sequence).

The chain recombines TRBV7-9 with TRBJ1-2; no clear D gene. The length of the CDR3 is 13 residues. The V gene lost 5 bases and the J gene lost 6 bases, with 13 bases spanning the gap. CDR1 and CDR2 from the germline V gene are SEHNR and FQNEAQ (reference sequence). CDR3 sequence reads: CASSPLQYDGYTF. The CDR3 DNA sequence: TGTGCCAGCAGCCCTCTTCAATACGATGGCTACACCTTC.

This chain links TRBV9 with TRBJ1-2; D uncertain. The CDR3 contains 13 residues. CDR1 and CDR2 (germline): SGDLS, YYNGEE. Trimming took off 2 bases at V and 5 bases at J, with 10 bases between the two ends. CDR3: CASSVEDGYGYTF. Written as DNA, the CDR3 is TGTGCCAGCAGCGTGGAAGACGGGTATGGCTACACCTTC.

The V and J genes are TRBV29-1 and TRBJ2-3; tentatively, D is TRBD1 (5 bases). Trimming left V 4 bases short and J 1 base short, with 12 bases between. Germline values: CDR1 SQVTM, CDR2 ANQGSEA. CDR3 size: 14 residues. The DNA for the CDR3 is TGCAGCGTTGTCCTAGGGGTGGGCACAGATACGCAGTATTTT. Translation gives CSVVLGVGTDTQYF.

The chain uses TRBV11-3 and TRBJ2-5; a possible D gene is TRBD2 (5 bases). The CDR3 contains 14 residues. Germline CDR1 SGHNT, CDR2 YENEEA. The V and J ends lost 5 bases and 7 bases respectively, with 17 bases between them. CDR3 nucleotides: TGTGCCAGCAGCCGGGGTGAGGGCGTCGGGACCCAGTACTTC. Translated: CASSRGEGVGTQYF.

The chain carries TRBV4-1 and TRBJ1-2; D gene ambiguous. The CDR3 is 14 amino acids. With 1 base removed from V and 4 bases from J, the gap between germline ends came to 10 bases. CDR1 is MGHRA, CDR2 YSYEKL, per germline. CDR3 protein: CASSQGPQTYGYTF. For the CDR3, the DNA is TGCGCCAGCAGCCAAGGTCCACAGACCTATGGCTACACCTTC.

CDR3 protein: CASSFLKTVSYNEQFF. The CDR3 DNA reads as TGTGCCAGCAGCTTCCTTAAGACGGTCTCCTACAATGAGCAGTTCTTC. The chain links TRBV7-6 to TRBJ2-1; no clear D. The CDR3 length is 16 residues. Germline CDR1 is SGHVS and CDR2 is FNYEAQ. Trimming removed 3 bases at V and 0 bases at J, with 12 bases between.

The chain carries TRBV7-2 and TRBJ1-3; D unresolved. CDR3 length: 13 residues. Trimming removed 0 bases at V and 12 bases at J, with 12 bases between. Germline V CDR1 and CDR2: SGHTA, FQGNSA. The CDR3 DNA reads TGTGCCAGCAGCTTAGCGAAGAAAGGGTTCATATATTTT. Amino acid sequence: CASSLAKKGFIYF.

The V call is TRBV30, the J call TRBJ1-1, with 10 bases aligning to TRBD1. This CDR3 has 20 residues. Germline V gene sequence: CDR1 GTSNPN, CDR2 SVGIG (reference sequence). V lost 3 bases, J lost 0 bases, and 19 bases stayed unmatched. CDR3 protein: CAWSPYLPRQGALMNTEAFF. Written as DNA, the CDR3 is TGTGCCTGGAGCCCTTATCTCCCCCGACAGGGGGCCCTTATGAACACTGAAGCTTTCTTT.

This clone occurred a few times. The rearrangement links TRBV7-6 to TRBJ1-3; a possible D gene is TRBD1 (5 bases). The V and J ends lost 0 bases and 2 bases respectively, with 17 bases between them. The CDR3 spans 18 residues. Germline V lookup: CDR1 SGHVS, CDR2 FNYEAQ. As DNA, the CDR3 is TGTGCCAGCAGCTTAGCTCGGGCCGGGGGGTGGACTGGAAACACCATATATTTT. Translated: CASSLARAGGWTGNTIYF.